The following is a TCR beta chain sequence with its context. V was clipped by 3 bases and J by 1 base; unmatched bases: 3. The CDR3 is 14 residues long. CDR1 and CDR2 (germline): SGHKS, YYEKEE (reference sequence). TCRdb keeps only in-frame clones here, not all; method: immunoSEQ multiplex PCR. The sample yields about 190,000 clones, about three quarters seen once. The data are from a study of blood T cell repertoires in COVID-19. Study background: The United States, Italy and Spain provided the acute and convalescent COVID-19 samples.

Sequenced sample: peripheral blood. The source of this sequence is a woman of 80 years or more with active or convalescent COVID-19. The genes are TRBV5-5 and TRBJ1-1, with 7 nucleotides matching TRBD1. CDR3 sequence reads: CASSSRTGNTEAFF. CDR3 coding DNA: TGTGCCAGCAGCTCGCGGACAGGGAACACTGAAGCTTTCTTT.